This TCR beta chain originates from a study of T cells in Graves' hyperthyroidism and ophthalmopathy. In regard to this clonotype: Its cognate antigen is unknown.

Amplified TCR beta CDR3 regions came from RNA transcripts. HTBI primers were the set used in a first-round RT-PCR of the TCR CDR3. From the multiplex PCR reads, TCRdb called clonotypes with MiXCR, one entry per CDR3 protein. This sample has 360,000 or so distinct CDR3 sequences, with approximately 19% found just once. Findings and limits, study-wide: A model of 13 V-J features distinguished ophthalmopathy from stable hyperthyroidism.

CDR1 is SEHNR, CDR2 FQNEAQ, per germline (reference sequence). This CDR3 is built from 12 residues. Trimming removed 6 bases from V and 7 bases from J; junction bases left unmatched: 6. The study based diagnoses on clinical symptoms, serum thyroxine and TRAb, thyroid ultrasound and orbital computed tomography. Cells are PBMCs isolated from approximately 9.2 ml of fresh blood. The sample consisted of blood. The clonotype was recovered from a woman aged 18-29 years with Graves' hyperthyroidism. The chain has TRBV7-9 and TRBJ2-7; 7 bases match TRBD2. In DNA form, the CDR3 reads TGTGCCAGCAGGGGGAGGGCCAATGAGCAGTACTTC. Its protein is CASRGRANEQYF. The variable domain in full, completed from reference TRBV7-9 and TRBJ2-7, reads DTGVSQNPRHKITKRGQNVTFRCDPISEHNRLYWYRQTLGQGPEFLTYFQNEAQLEKSRLLSDRFSAERPKGSFSTLEIQRTEQGDSAMYLCASRGRANEQYFGPGTRLTVT.